These 12 T cell receptor beta chains were all obtained from the same sample, sequenced in a study of blood T cells in healthy people across ages (dated by TCRdb to between 2014 and 2017). The method behind the library was 5' RACE. The run used an Illumina HiSeq 2500. A second PCR of about 6 to 11 cycles was run with a J-beta primer mix and a sample-barcoded 5' primer. In TCRdb, the public reads were trimmed at Q25 with fastp and aligned with MiXCR, with productive beta chains retained. Every distinct CDR3 protein forms one entry, paired with its most common genes and DNA. The sample contains approximately 1.5 million distinct CDR3 sequences, approximately 32% of them found a single time. The top ten hold roughly 10% of the sample. The sample comprised blood. Receptors originate from a woman under 40 in good health.

This clonotype was counted ten times or more. This rearrangement joins TRBV6-1 to TRBJ2-7; no definite D call. This CDR3 is built from 12 residues. The V gene's germline CDR1 is MNHNS and CDR2 SASEGT. Deletions cut 2 bases from V and 3 bases from J, with 5 bases between. The DNA of the CDR3 is TGTGCCAGCAGTGAAAAAGGCTACGAGCAGTACTTC. Its protein is CASSEKGYEQYF.

This clonotype has only a few counts. J is TRBJ2-5 and V is TRBV13; TRBD1 might be the D (6 bases). The V gene lost 4 bases and the J gene lost 4 bases, with 16 bases spanning the gap. Germline V gives CDR1 PRHDT, CDR2 FYEKMQ (reference sequence). The CDR3 totals 15 residues. The CDR3 region has the DNA TGTGCCAGCAGCTACTACAGGGTTCGGGGAGAGACCCAGTACTTC. It translates to CASSYYRVRGETQYF.

This clonotype was recorded a few times. The J gene is TRBJ1-2, the V gene TRBV7-2, with 9 bases that match TRBD1. There are 16 residues in the CDR3. CDR1 and CDR2 from the germline V gene are SGHTA and FQGNSA. The junction had 11 bases not matched to a gene; V was cut back by 6 bases and J by 3 bases. The CDR3 region is CASSYTGGEPYYGYTF. The CDR3, as DNA: TGTGCCAGCAGTTATACAGGGGGCGAACCCTACTATGGCTACACCTTC.

This clonotype occurred a few times. The CDR3 coding sequence is TGTGCCAGCAGCTTAGGGAGTCCGACCTCCTACAATGAGCAGTTCTTC. It codes for CASSLGSPTSYNEQFF. The J gene is TRBJ2-1, the V gene TRBV11-2; no firm D call. Deletions cut 1 base from V and 0 bases from J, with 10 bases between. The V gene's germline CDR1 is SGHAT and CDR2 FQNNGV. The CDR3 covers 16 residues.

J is TRBJ2-1 and V is TRBV5-4; TRBD1 agrees at 9 bases. This CDR3 comprises 15 residues. The V gene's germline CDR1 is SGHNT and CDR2 YYREEE (reference sequence). Trimming cost V 4 bases and J 8 bases; bases outside gene matches: 10. DNA of the CDR3: TGTGCCAGCAGCGTGACAGGGGGGCCCCTGGATGAGCAGTTCTTC. Encoded protein: CASSVTGGPLDEQFF.

V is TRBV7-3 and J is TRBJ1-1, with a possible D match to TRBD1 (6 bases). Germline values: CDR1 SGHTA, CDR2 FQGTGA. The CDR3 covers 13 residues. The V and J ends lost 5 bases and 5 bases respectively, with 12 bases between them. CDR3 in amino acids: CASSNGGATEAFF. The CDR3 DNA sequence: TGTGCCAGCAGCAACGGGGGCGCGACTGAAGCTTTCTTT. The whole variable domain, remainder taken from reference TRBV7-3 and TRBJ1-1, is GAGVSQTPSNKVTEKGKYVELRCDPISGHTALYWYRQSLGQGPEFLIYFQGTGAADDSGLPNDRFFAVRPEGSVSTLKIQRTERGDSAVYLCASSNGGATEAFFGQGTRLTVV.

This clonotype was counted a few times. The chain couples TRBV7-3 to TRBJ2-1, with D tentatively TRBD2 (7 bases). There are 13 residues in the CDR3. Germline loops: CDR1 SGHTA, CDR2 FQGTGA. V gave up 5 bases and J gave up 7 bases, with 12 bases separating them. The CDR3, as DNA: TGTGCCAGCAGCAGCAAGGGGGGGAATGAGCAGTTCTTC. It is translated as CASSSKGGNEQFF.

This clonotype was detected a few times. The chain employs TRBV6-5 and TRBJ2-7; the D is unclear. V lost 6 bases and J 2 bases, leaving 14 bases between the germline ends. Per the germline V gene, CDR1 is MNHEY and CDR2 is SVGAGI. The length of the CDR3 is 14 residues. The CDR3 loop is CASSPKTQTYEQYF. The CDR3 DNA sequence: TGTGCCAGCAGCCCAAAGACCCAGACCTACGAGCAGTACTTC.

This chain joins TRBV13 and TRBJ2-2, with D unclear. Germline V gene lookup returns CDR1 PRHDT and CDR2 FYEKMQ (reference sequence). This CDR3 has 14 residues. V was trimmed by 6 bases and J by 1 base, leaving 9 bases between them. This chain's CDR3 is CASSQTWNTGELFF. As DNA, the CDR3 is TGTGCCAGCAGTCAAACTTGGAACACCGGGGAGCTGTTTTTT.

J is TRBJ2-4 and V is TRBV5-1, with TRBD2 matching 9 bases. V lost 0 bases, J lost 6 bases, and 4 bases stayed unmatched. CDR1 is SGHRS, CDR2 YFSETQ, per germline. CDR3 length: 15 amino acids. The CDR3 DNA reads TGCGCCAGCAGCTTGGTCGCGGGAGGGGGAAACATTCAGTACTTC. This translates into CASSLVAGGGNIQYF.

V is TRBV6-2 or TRBV6-3 and J is TRBJ2-7; 11 bases line up with TRBD2. J lost 2 bases, V lost 6 bases, and 6 bases had no gene match. The germline V gene has CDR1 MNHEY and CDR2 SVGEGT. This CDR3 is built from 15 residues. Here the CDR3 DNA reads TGTGCCAGCAGAGAACCGGGACTAGCGGCCTACGAGCAGTACTTC. As protein: CASREPGLAAYEQYF.

This clonotype was detected only a few times. This chain connects TRBV27 to TRBJ1-1; D gene unclear. Trimming took off 9 bases at V and 2 bases at J, with 16 bases between the two ends. From germline, CDR1 is MNHEY and CDR2 SMNVEV (reference sequence). This CDR3 has 14 residues. The DNA for the CDR3 is TGTGCCAGTACCTTCTCGGGGTCCAACACTGAAGCTTTCTTT. Its protein is CASTFSGSNTEAFF.